This T cell receptor (beta chain) was identified during a study of blood T cell repertoires in COVID-19. Per the original data handling: Using reference gene primer amplification, nucleated cell counts were estimated. Assay used: immunoSEQ multiplex PCR; TCRdb lists only in-frame clones, some missing. V, J and clone size were drawn from that table, and D and trimming were deduced from the DNA. The table lists approximately 10,000 clones, about 89% of them singletons. The ends lost 8 bases at V and 4 bases at J; junction bases unmatched: 6. CDR3 length: 13 amino acids. CDR1 and CDR2 from the germline V gene are MNHEY and SMNVEV (reference sequence).

J is TRBJ1-2 and V is TRBV27; 8 nucleotides align to TRBD1. The TCR originated in a woman aged 60-70 years with active COVID-19. Sequenced material: peripheral blood. CDR3 sequence: CASFGGTGYGYTF. The CDR3 DNA follows: TGTGCCAGCTTCGGAGGGACAGGCTATGGCTACACCTTC.